This T cell receptor (beta chain) was sequenced for a study of blood T cell repertoires in COVID-19 (dated by TCRdb to 2018 to 2020). Some background on the complete study: Collaborator samples came from the United States, Italy and Spain and covered acute and convalescent phases of COVID-19. The prospective study material was composed of cDNA or gDNA derived from T cells, B-cell-depleted T cells, or PBMCs. The dataset comprised deeply sampled blood TCRbeta repertoires from subjects exposed to, actively infected with, or recovered from COVID-19. The repertoires were released in a freely available public database meant as a resource for research on the immune response to SARS-CoV-2. Samples came from the ongoing ImmuneRACE study (first 160 participants) plus 1,254 subjects from 6 global collaborators. The sample metadata nearly always contained a de-identified subject ID, COVID-19 status, age in years and sex. Where available, HLA class I and class II types were obtained from metadata supplied by the sample provider rather than from assay-based typing.

What the work shows at the level of the full study, not this receptor alone: The amount of clinical and demographic metadata varied by source and participant and was provided uncurated.

The table lists this clone with a count of one. Its antigen specificity is not known. Base qualities are not provided; no much larger clone lies one nucleotide away. V is pared back by 5 bases and J by 1 base, with 8 bases lying between the germline termini. From the germline V gene, CDR1 is KGHSH and CDR2 is LQKENI. The CDR3 has 13 amino acids, counting the end cysteine and phenylalanine. Only the CDR3 DNA is retained, 39 bases long and in frame from the first base. The immunoSEQ Assay, a bias-controlled multiplex PCR, was used to amplify TCRbeta CDR3 regions from genomic DNA. The original pipeline was this. Within the assay, amplification of reference gene primers was used to estimate how many nucleated cells each sample contained. To quantify the absolute abundance of each unique TCRbeta CDR3 rearrangement, sequence reads were collapsed and filtered. For each sample, productive Simpson clonality was calculated as the square root of Simpson's diversity index across productive rearrangements. In its TCRdb copy, this immuneACCESS table keeps in-frame sequences only and misses some clones. Where compared with another copy, unresolved V genes explain less than half of these, and the others have no known cause. V, J and clone size are those of that table, while D and trimming were read from the DNA. The sample table holds some 300,000 clones, of which 90% to 95% were seen once. Almost 4% of the sample is in the top ten clones.

Participants in the prospective study were enrolled through a virtual design, were aged about 18 to 100 years, and lived in 24 United States geographic areas. To assign participants to cohorts, the prospective study relied on clinical history that participants themselves reported in a screening survey and a study questionnaire. Exposed participants were defined as having been in contact with someone with a PCR-confirmed or clinician-diagnosed COVID-19 case within 2 weeks of study entry. In the prospective study, whole blood, serum and a nasopharyngeal or oropharyngeal swab were collected from each participant by mobile phlebotomists. Prospective study participants could optionally give additional blood draws and questionnaires over a 2-month period. Before DNA extraction, blood samples from the prospective study were shipped at room temperature or frozen.

The TCR sequence derives from a woman in her 30s who had been exposed to COVID-19. The specimen was PBMCs or T cells enriched from blood (not recorded which). The chain is encoded by TRBV18 joined to TRBJ1-1; the D gene is perhaps TRBD1, on 5 matching bases. The encoded CDR3 is CASSSTGNTEAFF. In nucleotide form, the sequence is TGTGCCAGCTCATCAACAGGGAACACTGAAGCTTTCTTT.